These 10 T cell receptor beta chains were sequenced from one sample in a study of blood T cell repertoires in COVID-19. Profiling relied on immunoSEQ multiplex PCR, and the TCRdb table lists in-frame clones only, not all of them. The sample carries fewer than 85,000 clones, around 67% recorded once. Material for sequencing was peripheral blood. Source of these receptors: a man in his 60s with acute or convalescent COVID-19.

In DNA form, the CDR3 reads TGTGCCAGCAGACGAGAACAGAATTCACCCCTCCACTTT. Its translation: CASRREQNSPLHF. This chain uses TRBV28 with TRBJ1-6; no clear D. The CDR3 is 13 amino acids. CDR1 MDHEN and CDR2 SYDVKM come from the germline V gene. Trimming removed 6 bases from V and 7 bases from J, with 10 bases in between.

The rearrangement joins TRBV7-2 to TRBJ2-3; D gene uncertain. V was clipped by 2 bases and J by 4 bases, with 10 bases between them. From germline, CDR1 is SGHTA and CDR2 FQGNSA. The CDR3 loop spans 14 amino acids. CDR3 bases: TGTGCCAGCAGCTTAACCTACTTGGCAGATACGCAGTATTTT. It specifies CASSLTYLADTQYF.

The V call is TRBV4-1, the J call TRBJ2-6, with a possible D match to TRBD2 (6 bases). This CDR3 has 19 amino acids. V gave up 4 bases and J gave up 0 bases, with 19 bases separating them. Germline CDR1 MGHRA, CDR2 YSYEKL. The CDR3 is CASSPAPGREYSGANVLTF. The CDR3 DNA sequence: TGCGCCAGCAGCCCAGCCCCGGGGCGGGAATACTCTGGGGCCAACGTCCTGACTTTC.

In its sample, this clone was seen many times. The same CDR3 arises from other DNA sequences in this sample as well. The rearrangement joins TRBV9 to TRBJ2-1, with TRBD2 matching over 8 bases. Germline-derived CDR1 and CDR2 are SGDLS and YYNGEE. V was pared by 0 bases and J by 2 bases, with 1 base of the junction left unmatched. This CDR3 contains 15 residues. The CDR3 reads CASSVAGGPYNEQFF. For the CDR3, the DNA is TGTGCCAGCAGCGTAGCGGGGGGGCCCTACAATGAGCAGTTCTTC.

The chain links TRBV2 to TRBJ2-6, with D unresolved. V was cut by 8 bases and J by 0 bases, with 5 bases left in between. The CDR3 length is 13 residues. Germline values: CDR1 SNHLY, CDR2 FYNNEI. The CDR3 loop reads CASESSGANVLTF. The CDR3, as DNA: TGTGCCAGCGAGAGCTCTGGGGCCAACGTCCTGACTTTC.

J is TRBJ2-1 and V is TRBV28; TRBD2 aligns across 13 bases. The V gene's germline CDR1 is MDHEN and CDR2 SYDVKM. This CDR3 is built from 14 residues. V gave up 4 bases and J gave up 9 bases; unmatched junction bases: 3. CDR3 nucleotide sequence: TGTGCCAGCAGTTCCCGGACTAGCGGGAGTGAGCAGTTCTTC. It encodes CASSSRTSGSEQFF.

The genes are TRBV24-1 and TRBJ1-1, with D perhaps matching TRBD1 (6 bases). Trimming left V 5 bases short and J 3 bases short, with 6 bases between. The germline V gene has CDR1 KGHDR and CDR2 SFDVKD. The CDR3 runs 12 residues. Written as DNA, the CDR3 is TGTGCCACCAGTGGACAGGACACTGAAGCTTTCTTT. It translates to CATSGQDTEAFF.

The CDR3 sequence: CASSHPGQGAGYGYTF. DNA for the CDR3: TGTGCCAGCAGTCACCCGGGACAGGGGGCTGGCTATGGCTACACCTTC. The V gene is TRBV6-6, the J gene TRBJ1-2, with 12 positions matching TRBD1. Germline-derived CDR1 and CDR2 are MNHNY and SVGAGI (reference sequence). The V and J ends lost 5 bases and 4 bases, in that order; junction bases with no gene match: 8. The length of the CDR3 is 16 residues.

The chain uses TRBV2 and TRBJ1-4; a possible D gene is TRBD1 (6 bases). The CDR3 is 14 residues long. The V end lost 2 bases, the J end lost 4 bases, and 8 bases lay between the germline ends. Germline V gives CDR1 SNHLY, CDR2 FYNNEI. In DNA form, the CDR3 reads TGTGCCAGCAGTGAACAGGGGAGTAATGAAAAACTGTTTTTT. This translates into CASSEQGSNEKLFF.

The gene calls are TRBV2 and TRBJ1-1, with D maybe TRBD1 (5 bases). CDR1 and CDR2 from the germline V gene are SNHLY and FYNNEI. The CDR3 contains 18 residues. Trimming shortened V by 0 bases and J by 1 base, and 18 bases separated the two germline ends. As DNA, the CDR3 is TGTGCCAGCAGTGAAGCGCTTTGGGACGAGGGAGGGAACACTGAAGCTTTCTTT. This encodes CASSEALWDEGGNTEAFF.